This T cell receptor beta chain was found in a study of sequential checkpoint blockade in melanoma. Overall study: First-line arms were nivolumab then ipilimumab, or the reverse, randomized 1:1. Maintenance nivolumab came after either treatment sequence.

Note on this clone: No DNA is shown, since the ends of the CDR3 on it are uncertain; the CDR3 is the one TCRdb lists.

Measured with immunoSEQ multiplex PCR; TCRdb has only the in-frame clones, and not every one. Found here are about 38,000 clones, 70% to 90% of them singletons; the top ten hold 9.5% to 15%. The CDR3 numbers 23 amino acids, ends counted. CDR1 and CDR2 from the germline V gene are MNHEY and SMNVEV (reference sequence). Treatment noted: randomized to nivolumab then ipilimumab (arm A) or the reverse (arm B). DNA-damaging chemotherapy had not been given to any patient beforehand. Live CD3+CD8+ CD19− CD56− cells were sorted from PBMCs. The source was CD8+ T cells sorted from blood (inferred from file names), collected from a patient given nivolumab and ipilimumab in sequence. This chain uses TRBV27 with TRBJ2-7; the table's D call, TRBD2, was not checked against the DNA. The receptor comes from a human donor with melanoma. CDR3 protein: CASDGAGGSYEQYVGPGTRLTVV.